Given below is one TCR beta chain in context. This may arise from a read error, as a much more abundant clone is one base away. This entry comes from a study of T cells after yellow fever vaccination. The study, taken as a whole, reports: Post-booster samples contained most primary-vaccination clones (more than 95% CD4, 70% to 90% CD8). Among sorted memory subsets on day 0, almost all vaccine-responding clonotypes fell below detection. From the bulk population, abundant clonotypes could contaminate and appear within FACS-sorted repertoires.

V was trimmed by 7 bases and J by 6 bases, leaving 10 bases between them. Per germline, CDR1 SGHRS and CDR2 YFSETQ. This CDR3 spans 12 amino acids. TCRdb re-called the 5' RACE reads through MiXCR, storing one row per CDR3 protein. Counted here are about 26,000 distinct CDR3 sequences, 4.5% to 6% occurring once; the ten biggest clones make up roughly 10%. The sample was PBMCs, either bulk or a sorted T-cell subset (CD4+, CD8+, memory, or dextramer-sorted; not recorded which), taken 15 days after the yellow fever booster vaccination. The TCR was taken from a man under 40 who received the YFV17D yellow fever vaccine. This chain connects TRBV5-1 to TRBJ2-2, with unresolved D. The CDR3 loop reads CASGLDAGELFF. DNA for the CDR3: TGCGCCAGCGGGCTCGACGCCGGGGAGCTGTTTTTT.